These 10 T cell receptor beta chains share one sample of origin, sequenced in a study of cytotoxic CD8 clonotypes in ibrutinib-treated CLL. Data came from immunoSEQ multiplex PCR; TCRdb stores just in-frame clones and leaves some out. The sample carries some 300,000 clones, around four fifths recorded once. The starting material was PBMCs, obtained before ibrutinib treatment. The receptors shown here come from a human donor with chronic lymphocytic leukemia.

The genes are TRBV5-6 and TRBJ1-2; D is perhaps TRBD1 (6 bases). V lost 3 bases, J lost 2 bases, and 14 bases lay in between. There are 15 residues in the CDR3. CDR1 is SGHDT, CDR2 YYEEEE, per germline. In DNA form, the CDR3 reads TGTGCCAGCAGCTCCAGACGAGGACAGAACTATGGCTACACCTTC. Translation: CASSSRRGQNYGYTF.

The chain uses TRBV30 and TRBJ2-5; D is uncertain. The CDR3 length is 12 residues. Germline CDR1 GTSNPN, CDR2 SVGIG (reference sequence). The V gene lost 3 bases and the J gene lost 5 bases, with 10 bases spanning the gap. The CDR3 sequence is CAWSQKRETQYF. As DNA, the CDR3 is TGTGCCTGGAGCCAAAAGAGGGAGACCCAGTACTTC.

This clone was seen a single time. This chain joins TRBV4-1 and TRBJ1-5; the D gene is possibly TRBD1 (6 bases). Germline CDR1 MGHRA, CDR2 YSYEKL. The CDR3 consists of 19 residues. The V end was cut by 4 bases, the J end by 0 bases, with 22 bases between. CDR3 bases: TGCGCCAGCAGCCCTACCGACACATCAGGGGCTTATAGCAATCAGCCCCAGCATTTT. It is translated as CASSPTDTSGAYSNQPQHF.

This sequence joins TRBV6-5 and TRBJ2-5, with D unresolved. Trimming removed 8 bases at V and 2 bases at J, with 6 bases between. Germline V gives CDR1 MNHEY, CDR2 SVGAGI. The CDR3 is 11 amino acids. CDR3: CASWGQETQYF. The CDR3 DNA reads TGTGCCAGCTGGGGACAAGAGACCCAGTACTTC.

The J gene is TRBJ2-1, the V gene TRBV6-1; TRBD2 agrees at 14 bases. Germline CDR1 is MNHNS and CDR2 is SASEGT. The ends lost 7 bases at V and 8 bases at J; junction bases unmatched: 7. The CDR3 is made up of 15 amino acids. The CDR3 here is CASIRLAGGPHEQFF. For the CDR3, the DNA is TGTGCCAGCATCCGACTAGCGGGAGGGCCCCATGAGCAGTTCTTC.

The CDR3 reads CASSMGDTQYF. The CDR3 DNA reads as TGTGCCAGTAGCATGGGAGATACGCAGTATTTT. The gene calls are TRBV19 and TRBJ2-3; no clear D gene. The CDR3 has 11 amino acids. Germline V gene data show CDR1 as LNHDA and CDR2 as SQIVND (reference sequence). Trimming shortened V by 6 bases and J by 5 bases, and 6 bases separated the two germline ends.

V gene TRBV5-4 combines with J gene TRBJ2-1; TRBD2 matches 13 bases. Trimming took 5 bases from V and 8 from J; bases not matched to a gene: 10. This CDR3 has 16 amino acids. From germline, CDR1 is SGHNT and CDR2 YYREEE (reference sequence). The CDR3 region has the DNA TGTGCCAGCAGGGGGCGACTAGCGGGAGGACAGGATGAGCAGTTCTTC. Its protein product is CASRGRLAGGQDEQFF.

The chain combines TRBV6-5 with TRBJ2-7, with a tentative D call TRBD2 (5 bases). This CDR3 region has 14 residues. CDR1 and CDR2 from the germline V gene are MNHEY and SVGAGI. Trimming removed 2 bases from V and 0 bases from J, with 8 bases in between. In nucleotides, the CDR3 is TGTGCCAGCAGTTACGCGGGCGCCTCCTACGAGCAGTACTTC. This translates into CASSYAGASYEQYF.

The CDR3 sequence: CASSPPTGQFYEQYF. CDR3 nucleotide sequence: TGTGCCAGCTCACCTCCCACGGGGCAATTCTACGAGCAGTACTTC. The genes are TRBV18 and TRBJ2-7; TRBD1 or TRBD2 may be the D gene (5 bases each). Germline values: CDR1 KGHSH, CDR2 LQKENI. Trimming took 3 bases from V and 3 from J, leaving 15 bases between them. The CDR3 consists of 15 residues.

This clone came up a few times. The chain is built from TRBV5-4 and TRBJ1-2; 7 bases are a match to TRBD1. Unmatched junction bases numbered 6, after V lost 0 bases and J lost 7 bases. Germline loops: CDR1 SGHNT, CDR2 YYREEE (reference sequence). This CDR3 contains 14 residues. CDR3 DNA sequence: TGTGCCAGCAGCTTGGACAGGGGCGTCCTTGGCTACACCTTC. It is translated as CASSLDRGVLGYTF. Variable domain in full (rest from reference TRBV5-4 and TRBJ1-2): ETGVTQSPTHLIKTRGQQVTLRCSSQSGHNTVSWYQQALGQGPQFIFQYYREEENGRGNFPPRFSGLQFPNYSSELNVNALELDDSALYLCASSLDRGVLGYTFGSGTRLTVV.